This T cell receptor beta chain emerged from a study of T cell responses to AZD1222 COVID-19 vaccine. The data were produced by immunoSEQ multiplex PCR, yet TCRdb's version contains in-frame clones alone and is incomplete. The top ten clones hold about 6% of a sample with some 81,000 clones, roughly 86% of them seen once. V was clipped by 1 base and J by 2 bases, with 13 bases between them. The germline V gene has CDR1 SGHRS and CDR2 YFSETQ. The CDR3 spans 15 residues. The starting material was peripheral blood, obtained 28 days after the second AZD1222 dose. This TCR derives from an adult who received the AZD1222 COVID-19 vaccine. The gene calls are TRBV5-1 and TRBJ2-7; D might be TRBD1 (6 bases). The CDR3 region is CASSLTGNPPYEQYF. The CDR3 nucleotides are TGCGCCAGCAGCTTGACAGGGAACCCACCCTACGAGCAGTACTTC.